What follows is one TCR beta chain and its context. These data originate in a study of blood T cell repertoires in COVID-19. Study background: The analysed material was cDNA or gDNA that came from T cells, B-cell-depleted T cells, or PBMCs.

Unmatched junction bases numbered 6, after V lost 6 bases and J lost 7 bases. This CDR3 spans 13 amino acids. Germline CDR1 and CDR2: WNHNN and SYGVQD (reference sequence). Cohorts were assigned according to the clinical history that participants reported. Here immunoSEQ multiplex PCR was the method, and the copy in TCRdb shows in-frame clones only, minus some. The table shows 150,000 to 200,000 clones, with 84% occurring only once. The sequenced sample consisted of PBMCs or T cells enriched from blood (not recorded which). The receptor was derived from a man aged 45-65 years who had recovered from COVID-19. V and J are TRBV10-1 and TRBJ2-1; 7 bases match TRBD1. CDR3: CASSRTGWNEQFF. The CDR3 DNA sequence: TGCGCCAGCAGCAGGACAGGCTGGAATGAGCAGTTCTTC.